These T cell receptor beta chains were read from a single sample in a study of CD8 T cells in ankylosing spondylitis. TCRdb independently ran MiXCR on the 5' RACE reads; one entry per CDR3 protein. The sample lists around 250,000 distinct CDR3 sequences, over 8.5% occurring once. Sample: blood, either unsorted or a sorted T cell fraction (not recorded which). These receptors were collected from a male donor with ankylosing spondylitis or in good health (not recorded which). CDR3s include the opening cysteine and the closing phenylalanine or tryptophan. D genes are given only for firm matches. Clone size is given for some rows only: seen once, a few or many times, or a class if the clone is expanded.

abundance	len	d_gene	v_gene	j_gene	CDR3nt	CDR3aa
-	14	-	TRBV25-1	TRBJ2-3	TGTGCCAGCAGTGAAGATGGGGGTACAGATACGCAGTATTTT	CASSEDGGTDTQYF
many	12	-	TRBV29-1	TRBJ2-3	TGCAGCTGGACACCATCAACAGATACGCAGTATTTT	CSWTPSTDTQYF
few	18	-	TRBV28	TRBJ2-1	TGTGCCAGCAGCAATTTCCTGAGGGCGGCAATGGTCGGCAATGAGCAGTTCTTC	CASSNFLRAAMVGNEQFF
many	17	TRBD2	TRBV6-1	TRBJ2-2	TGTGCCAGCACCGATGATCTAGCGGGAGTTGTAGCCGGGGAGCTGTTTTTT	CASTDDLAGVVAGELFF
few	14	TRBD2	TRBV6-1	TRBJ2-3	TGTGCCAGCAGTCCCGGGACTAACACAGATACGCAGTATTTT	CASSPGTNTDTQYF
-	12	TRBD2	TRBV20-1	TRBJ2-1	TGCAGTGCCTATAGCGGGATGAATGAGCAGTTCTTC	CSAYSGMNEQFF
few	16	-	TRBV6-1	TRBJ1-1	TGTGCCAGCAGCTCCAGAAGGGCGGAGGCGAACACTGAAGCTTTCTTT	CASSSRRAEANTEAFF
few	14	-	TRBV20-1	TRBJ1-2	TGCAGTGCTCCCCCGGTGGGGGGTGGGCATGGCTACACCTTC	CSAPPVGGGHGYTF
few	16	TRBD2	TRBV20-1	TRBJ2-1	TGCAGCGGACTGCTGGACTGGGAGGGAGGGCCATATGAGCAGTTCTTC	CSGLLDWEGGPYEQFF
-	15	-	TRBV5-1	TRBJ2-2	TGCGCCAGCAGCCTAGGACCAACGAACACCGGGGAGCTGTTTTTT	CASSLGPTNTGELFF
many	14	-	TRBV12-3/TRBV12-4	TRBJ2-7	TGTGCCAGCAGCCTCGACAGGTACCCCTACGAGCAGTACTTC	CASSLDRYPYEQYF
many	12	-	TRBV29-1	TRBJ1-4	TGCAGCGCAAAAGGGCTTAATGAAAAACTGTTTTTT	CSAKGLNEKLFF
once	15	-	TRBV7-9	TRBJ1-2	TGTGCCAGCAGCTTAGAGGGATGGGTTTCCTATGGCTACACCTTC	CASSLEGWVSYGYTF
many	11	-	TRBV5-1	TRBJ1-1	TGCGCCAGCAGCTTGGGCTCTGAAGCTTTCTTT	CASSLGSEAFF
-	13	-	TRBV7-9	TRBJ2-3	TGTGCCATCGAGCCGTGGGTGCCAGATACGCAGTATTTT	CAIEPWVPDTQYF
few	16	-	TRBV18	TRBJ2-7	TGTGCCAGCTCACCCCCAACCCCCGGGAGCACCTACGAGCAGTACTTC	CASSPPTPGSTYEQYF
many	15	-	TRBV29-1	TRBJ2-7	TGCAGCGTTGAAGATGGGGTCGGGGGAGAGCTCTTTAATAAGTTC	CSVEDGVGGELFNKF
many	13	-	TRBV5-1	TRBJ2-3	TGCGCCAGCAGCACCTTCGGATCAGATACGCAGTATTTT	CASSTFGSDTQYF
many	13	-	TRBV9	TRBJ1-1	TGTGCCAGCAGCTCTGGGGGGAACACTGAAGCTTTCTTT	CASSSGGNTEAFF
many	13	-	TRBV7-6	TRBJ2-1	TGTGCCAGCAGCTTGACGCAGAACAATGAGCAGTTCTTC	CASSLTQNNEQFF
-	14	TRBD1	TRBV7-8	TRBJ2-1	TGTGCCAGCAGGGGGGCACAGGGGCCGAGTGAGCAGTTCTTC	CASRGAQGPSEQFF
-	18	TRBD2	TRBV5-1	TRBJ2-7	TGCGCCAGCAGCTGGATTCCGGGACTAGCGGGGATTTCCTACGAGCAGTACTTC	CASSWIPGLAGISYEQYF
many	16	-	TRBV10-3	TRBJ1-1	TGTGCCATCAGTACCGCGGGAACAGGAATGAACACTGAAGCTTTCTTT	CAISTAGTGMNTEAFF
many	14	TRBD1	TRBV29-1	TRBJ1-2	TGCAGCGTAATTGGCATGTTGGGACAGGATGGCTACACCTTC	CSVIGMLGQDGYTF
many	13	-	TRBV5-1	TRBJ2-5	TGCGCCAGCAGCTTGGACGGCGAGGAGACCCAGTACTTC	CASSLDGEETQYF
many	13	-	TRBV12-3/TRBV12-4	TRBJ2-1	TGTGCCAGCAGCTATGGCGGCAGCAATGAGCAGTTCTTC	CASSYGGSNEQFF
few	17	TRBD2	TRBV29-1	TRBJ2-1	TGCAGCGTTGAGGGACTAGCGGGGAGAATAGGAGTGGGTGAGCAGTTCTTC	CSVEGLAGRIGVGEQFF
many	16	TRBD1	TRBV5-1	TRBJ2-2	TGCGCCAGCAGCCTTTCATCAGGGGGCCGAGCCGGGGAGCTGTTTTTT	CASSLSSGGRAGELFF
-	16	TRBD2	TRBV7-8	TRBJ2-3	TGTGCCAGCACAAGACTAGCGGCTCCGAGCACAGATACGCAGTATTTT	CASTRLAAPSTDTQYF
-	19	-	TRBV4-1	TRBJ1-3	TGCGCCAGCAGCCACCCCGGGAGGCGTGATCTTGCATCTGGAAACACCATATATTTT	CASSHPGRRDLASGNTIYF
-	12	-	TRBV7-2	TRBJ1-2	TGTGCCAGCAGCTTTCAGGGGTATGGCTACACCTTC	CASSFQGYGYTF
many	15	-	TRBV20-1	TRBJ2-7	TGCAGTGCTAGCCCAATTGGGGTTGGGGTCTACGAGCAGTACTTC	CSASPIGVGVYEQYF
many	14	-	TRBV12-3/TRBV12-4	TRBJ2-7	TGTGCCAGCAGTTGGACCGGGACTCTCTACGAGCAGTACTTC	CASSWTGTLYEQYF
many	14	TRBD2	TRBV12-3/TRBV12-4	TRBJ2-3	TGTGCCAGCAGACTAGCGGGCGCCACAGATACGCAGTATTTT	CASRLAGATDTQYF
-	16	TRBD1	TRBV6-1	TRBJ1-3	TGTGCCAGCAGCCGAGACACAGGGGGCGCTGGAAACACCATATATTTT	CASSRDTGGAGNTIYF
-	17	TRBD2	TRBV5-1	TRBJ2-1	TGCGCCAGCAGCACACGTCGGACTAGCGGAGCCTACAATGAGCAGTTCTTC	CASSTRRTSGAYNEQFF
many	14	-	TRBV14	TRBJ1-2	TGTGCCAGCAGCCAATCACAGTCCTCTCGTGGCTACACCTTC	CASSQSQSSRGYTF
few	13	-	TRBV6-2/TRBV6-3	TRBJ2-3	TGTGCCAGCAGTTACCGGGAGACAGATACGCAGTATTTT	CASSYRETDTQYF
many	17	-	TRBV20-1	TRBJ2-6	TGCAGTGCTAGACCCCTACGGGCGAGCTCTGGGGCCAACGTCCTGACTTTC	CSARPLRASSGANVLTF
-	15	TRBD2	TRBV12-3/TRBV12-4	TRBJ2-3	TGTGCCAGCAGTGCTAGCGGGGGGGCACGGGATACGCAGTATTTT	CASSASGGARDTQYF
many	14	TRBD1	TRBV10-3	TRBJ2-1	TGTGCCATCAGTGGGACAGGGGGCTCCAATGAGCAGTTCTTC	CAISGTGGSNEQFF
many	16	-	TRBV12-3/TRBV12-4	TRBJ1-1	TGTGCCAGCAGTTTCCCCGGGGCCGCCCTGAACACTGAAGCTTTCTTT	CASSFPGAALNTEAFF
-	16	-	TRBV12-3/TRBV12-4	TRBJ1-6	TGTGCCAGCAGTCCCCGCGGGGGGCAAAATAATTCACCCCTCCACTTT	CASSPRGGQNNSPLHF
many	16	TRBD1	TRBV28	TRBJ2-1	TGTGCCAGCAGCCAAGGGACAGGGCTCTTGGGAAATGAGCAGTTCTTC	CASSQGTGLLGNEQFF
-	14	-	TRBV4-1	TRBJ1-3	TGCGCCAGCAGCCAAGACAGGGGAGGGGACACCATATATTTT	CASSQDRGGDTIYF
-	15	-	TRBV7-9	TRBJ2-1	TGTGCCAGCAGCTCCACAGGGAGCCCCTACAATGAGCAGTTCTTC	CASSSTGSPYNEQFF
many	14	-	TRBV12-3/TRBV12-4	TRBJ2-1	TGTGCCAGCAGGCCTAGACCCCGGGACAATGAGCAGTTCTTC	CASRPRPRDNEQFF
once	15	-	TRBV7-3	TRBJ2-3	TGTGCCAGCAGCCAGGGGGGGGTCTTCACAGATACGCAGTATTTT	CASSQGGVFTDTQYF
few	17	-	TRBV19	TRBJ1-5	TGTGCCAGTAGTCACCACGGAGGGCGGAGGAAGAATCAGCCCCAGCATTTT	CASSHHGGRRKNQPQHF
many	12	-	TRBV20-1	TRBJ2-7	TGCAGTGCCCAAAAGGGGCGGAACGAGCAGTACTTC	CSAQKGRNEQYF
many	15	-	TRBV6-5	TRBJ2-7	TGTGCCAGCAGTTCCCCGCGCAGGGCCGGCTACGAGCAGTACTTC	CASSSPRRAGYEQYF
many	16	-	TRBV12-3/TRBV12-4	TRBJ2-6	TGTGCCAGCACCCTTGGGGTATTATCTGGGGCCAACGTCCTGACTTTC	CASTLGVLSGANVLTF
-	13	-	TRBV9	TRBJ2-3	TGTGCCAGCAGCGTAGATGGCACAGATACGCAGTATTTT	CASSVDGTDTQYF
-	15	TRBD1	TRBV25-1	TRBJ2-5	TGTGCCAGCAGTGAGGGGACAGGGGGCCGGGAGACCCAGTACTTC	CASSEGTGGRETQYF
many	14	TRBD2	TRBV20-1	TRBJ2-3	TGCAGTGCTGGGACTAGCCCTAGCACAGATACGCAGTATTTT	CSAGTSPSTDTQYF
-	13	TRBD1	TRBV20-1	TRBJ2-5	TGCAGTGCTTCGACAGGGATGGCAGAGACCCAGTACTTC	CSASTGMAETQYF
many	15	-	TRBV5-1	TRBJ2-3	TGCGCCAGCAGCTTGGGCGAGAATTTTGGAGATACGCAGTATTTT	CASSLGENFGDTQYF
-	16	-	TRBV27	TRBJ2-3	TGTGCCAGCAGTTCGACCCCAGGGACGCACACAGATACGCAGTATTTT	CASSSTPGTHTDTQYF
many	16	TRBD2	TRBV12-3/TRBV12-4	TRBJ2-7	TGTGCCAGCAGCTACCGGGGTGCGGGGGGACCCGAAGAGCAGTACTTC	CASSYRGAGGPEEQYF
many	16	TRBD2	TRBV5-1	TRBJ2-7	TGCGCCAGCAGCTTGGCCTGGGCAGGGAGGGTAACCGAGCAGTACTTC	CASSLAWAGRVTEQYF